Presented here are 15 T cell receptor beta chains from one specimen sequenced in a study of cytomegalovirus exposure and HLA in healthy donors. PCR employed 60 Vbeta and 13 Jbeta primers. Data came from immunoSEQ multiplex PCR; TCRdb stores just in-frame clones and leaves some out. The data contain 110,000 or so clones, less than 85% of them singletons. Sequenced sample: PBMCs. These receptors were obtained from a man between 35 and 55 years old in good health and CMV-seropositive.

The chain uses TRBV18 and TRBJ2-5; the match to TRBD2 covers 10 bases. The CDR3 totals 18 residues. Germline CDR1 reads KGHSH; CDR2 reads LQKENI. J gave up 4 bases and V 6 bases, and 17 bases lay outside the gene matches. The CDR3 protein is CASSPGLLAGEERETQYF. The CDR3 nucleotides are TGTGCCAGCTCGCCGGGACTCCTAGCGGGAGAAGAGCGAGAGACCCAGTACTTC. Full variable domain (outside the CDR3, taken from reference TRBV18 and TRBJ2-5): NAGVMQNPRHLVRRRGQEARLRCSPMKGHSHVYWYRQLPEEGLKFMVYLQKENIIDESGMPKERFSAEFPKEGPSILRIQQVVRGDSAAYFCASSPGLLAGEERETQYFGPGTRLLVL.

The rearrangement uses TRBV19 and TRBJ1-2, with D unresolved. The V and J ends lost 1 base and 4 bases respectively, with 10 bases between them. Germline V gene sequence: CDR1 LNHDA, CDR2 SQIVND (reference sequence). The CDR3 covers 14 residues. CDR3 amino acids: CASSIAGGSYGYTF. For the CDR3, the DNA is TGTGCCAGTAGTATAGCTGGAGGGAGCTATGGCTACACCTTC.

This sequence joins TRBV7-2 and TRBJ2-1; D is perhaps TRBD2 (5 bases). This CDR3 has 13 amino acids. V was pared by 4 bases and J by 5 bases, with 9 bases between. The germline V gene has CDR1 SGHTA and CDR2 FQGNSA. For the CDR3, the DNA is TGTGCCAGCAGCTATCAGAGGGACAATGAGCAGTTCTTC. Its translation is CASSYQRDNEQFF.

The chain recombines TRBV9 with TRBJ2-3; TRBD2 is a possible D gene (5 bases). The ends were cut back, 4 bases at V and 6 bases at J, with 15 bases in the middle. CDR1 is SGDLS and CDR2 is YYNGEE in the germline V gene. The CDR3 is 14 residues long. In nucleotides, the CDR3 is TGTGCCAGCAGCCCCCTTGGGAGTTCGGATACGCAGTATTTT. Translated: CASSPLGSSDTQYF.

V gene TRBV18 combines with J gene TRBJ1-5, with D unclear. The germline gives CDR1 KGHSH, CDR2 LQKENI. This CDR3 comprises 16 residues. With 3 bases removed from V and 0 bases from J, the gap between germline ends came to 12 bases. The DNA for the CDR3 is TGTGCCAGCTCACCTTACCGCCGGGATAGCAATCAGCCCCAGCATTTT. Amino acids: CASSPYRRDSNQPQHF.

This clone showed up just a few times. Here the CDR3 DNA reads TGCGCCAGCAGCCACTCGGGAGAGGGGTACGAGCAGTACTTC. Amino acids: CASSHSGEGYEQYF. The V gene is TRBV4-1, the J gene TRBJ2-7, with D possibly TRBD2 on 6 matching bases. The CDR3 is 14 residues long. Germline V gene sequence: CDR1 MGHRA, CDR2 YSYEKL. V gave up 3 bases and J gave up 4 bases, with 13 bases separating them.

Comments on this clone: The same CDR3 can be traced to other DNA sequences in this sample. CDR3 nucleotide sequence: TGTGCCAGCAGTCGAGGCACTGAAGCTTTCTTT. It codes for CASSRGTEAFF. The chain is built from TRBV7-2 and TRBJ1-1, with no clear D. Trimming shortened V by 6 bases and J by 4 bases, and 6 bases separated the two germline ends. Germline CDR1 and CDR2: SGHTA and FQGNSA. The CDR3 is 11 amino acids.

This clone was seen only a few times. The chain links TRBV21-1 to TRBJ2-6; the table names TRBD2, a call not compared with the DNA. TRBV21-1 is an annotated pseudogene. CDR3 length equals 18 residues. The CDR3 region is CASSKCPGGFRGANVLTF. CDR3 DNA: TGTGCCAGCAGCAAGTGTCCCGGAGGTTTCCGTGGGGCCAACGTCCTGACTTTC.

V usage is TRBV9 and J usage is TRBJ1-3; 9 bases line up with TRBD1. The germline V gene encodes CDR1 SGDLS and CDR2 YYNGEE. The V gene end was trimmed by 0 bases and the J gene end by 7 bases; junction bases not matched to a gene: 2. CDR3 length: 14 amino acids. The CDR3 DNA sequence: TGTGCCAGCAGCGTAGGGACAGGGGTGAACACCATATATTTT. It encodes CASSVGTGVNTIYF.

The chain couples TRBV4-2 to TRBJ2-7; tentative D call: TRBD2 (5 bases). Trimming took off 3 bases at V and 2 bases at J, with 14 bases between the two ends. The CDR3 runs 15 residues. CDR1 and CDR2 (germline): LGHNA, YNFKEQ. The CDR3 is CASSQRADGAYEQYF. The CDR3 bases are TGTGCCAGCAGCCAGCGGGCCGATGGGGCCTACGAGCAGTACTTC.

The chain couples TRBV5-4 to TRBJ2-1; the match to TRBD2 covers 10 bases. The junction had 12 bases not matched to a gene; V was cut back by 4 bases and J by 5 bases. From germline, CDR1 is SGHNT and CDR2 YYREEE (reference sequence). CDR3 length: 17 residues. In DNA, the CDR3 is TGTGCCAGCAGCACCTTAGCGGGGGGCCGTCGAAACAATGAGCAGTTCTTC. Translation: CASSTLAGGRRNNEQFF. Filled out from reference TRBV5-4 and TRBJ2-1, the complete variable domain reads ETGVTQSPTHLIKTRGQQVTLRCSSQSGHNTVSWYQQALGQGPQFIFQYYREEENGRGNFPPRFSGLQFPNYSSELNVNALELDDSALYLCASSTLAGGRRNNEQFFGPGTRLTVL.

The sample holds a few counts of this clone. The chain employs TRBV6-5 and TRBJ1-2, with D perhaps TRBD1 (6 bases). The CDR3 runs 13 residues. V lost 5 bases, J lost 7 bases, and 14 bases lay in between. Looked up from germline, CDR1 is MNHEY and CDR2 is SVGAGI. The CDR3 DNA reads as TGTGCCAGCAGTGTACAGGGTGTGGTTGGCTACACCTTC. Translation gives CASSVQGVVGYTF.

The J gene is TRBJ2-7, the V gene TRBV4-1, with D perhaps matching TRBD2 (5 bases). CDR1 and CDR2 from the germline V gene are MGHRA and YSYEKL. The CDR3 extends over 15 amino acids. V was shortened by 4 bases and J by 2 bases, with 15 bases between the two germline ends. Here the CDR3 DNA reads TGCGCCAGCAGCCCTATCGGGGAATTCACCTACGAGCAGTACTTC. This translates into CASSPIGEFTYEQYF.

This chain joins TRBV7-2 and TRBJ2-1; 8 bases align to TRBD2. The CDR3 runs 16 residues. V shed 4 bases and J 7 bases; nucleotides not matched to a gene: 12. Germline V gives CDR1 SGHTA, CDR2 FQGNSA. CDR3 loop: CASSSPLRGGRNEQFF. The CDR3 DNA reads as TGTGCCAGCAGCTCCCCCTTACGGGGGGGCAGGAATGAGCAGTTCTTC. The complete variable domain, with remaining parts taken from reference TRBV7-2 and TRBJ2-1, reads GAGVSQSPSNKVTEKGKDVELRCDPISGHTALYWYRQSLGQGLEFLIYFQGNSAPDKSGLPSDRFSAERTGGSVSTLTIQRTQQEDSAVYLCASSSPLRGGRNEQFFGPGTRLTVL.

As concerns this clone: The junction departs from the called germline gene at one end, perhaps through a read error. This chain connects TRBV5-1 to TRBJ2-6; 7 nucleotides line up with TRBD1. Germline V gene sequence: CDR1 SGHRS, CDR2 YFSETQ. This CDR3 comprises 14 residues. The CDR3 loop reads CASSRDSGANGLTF. Here the CDR3 DNA reads TGCGCCAGCTCTCGGGACAGTGGGGCCAACGGCCTGACTTTC.